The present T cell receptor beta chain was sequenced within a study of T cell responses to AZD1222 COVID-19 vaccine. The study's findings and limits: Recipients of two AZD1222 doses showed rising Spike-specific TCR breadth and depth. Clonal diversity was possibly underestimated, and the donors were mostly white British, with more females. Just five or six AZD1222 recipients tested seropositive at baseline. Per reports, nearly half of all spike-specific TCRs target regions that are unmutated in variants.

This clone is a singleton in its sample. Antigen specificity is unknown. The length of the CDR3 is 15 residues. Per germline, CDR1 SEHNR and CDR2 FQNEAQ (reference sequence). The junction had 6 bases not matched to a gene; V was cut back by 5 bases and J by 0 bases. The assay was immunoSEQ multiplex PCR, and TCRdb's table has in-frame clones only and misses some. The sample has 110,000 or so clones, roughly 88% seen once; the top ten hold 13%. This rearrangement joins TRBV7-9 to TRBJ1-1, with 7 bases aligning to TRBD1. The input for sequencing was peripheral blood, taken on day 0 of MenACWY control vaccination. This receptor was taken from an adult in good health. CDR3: CASSQQGTMNTEAFF. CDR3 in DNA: TGTGCCAGCAGCCAACAGGGGACAATGAACACTGAAGCTTTCTTT.